This is a list of T cell receptor beta chains from one sample in a study of human T cells and chemical hapten exposure. TCRdb processed the RACE reads anew with MiXCR; each CDR3 protein has one entry. The repertoire holds 250,000 to 300,000 distinct CDR3 sequences, with roughly 7.4% as singletons. The sequencing here drew on whole blood, taken in connection with sensitization to the hapten diphenylcyclopropenone (DPC). These receptors were taken from a man younger than 30 with alopecia areata. Some clones in this sample may be carry-over from other donors' samples. Both conserved end residues are part of each CDR3. The D gene is left open where the match is weak. Clone size appears in some rows only: once, few, many, or a class for an expanded clone.

clone size	J gene	D gene	V gene	CDR3 length	CDR3 protein	CDR3 DNA
-	TRBJ2-2	-	TRBV9	15	CASSVGGGDTGELFF	TGTGCCAGCAGCGTAGGAGGGGGTGACACCGGGGAGCTGTTTTTT
-	TRBJ1-2	TRBD1	TRBV12-3/TRBV12-4	15	CASSFGQGVGYGYTF	TGTGCCAGCAGTTTTGGACAGGGGGTCGGCTATGGCTACACCTTC
few	TRBJ2-3	-	TRBV29-1	14	CSADPGLSTDTQYF	TGCAGCGCGGACCCTGGACTTAGCACAGATACGCAGTATTTT
-	TRBJ2-6	TRBD2	TRBV7-2	17	CASSATSGGAGANVLTF	TGTGCCAGCAGCGCGACTAGCGGGGGGGCTGGGGCCAACGTCCTGACTTTC
-	TRBJ2-3	-	TRBV6-6	14	CAIGLGGRTDTQYF	TGTGCCATCGGACTAGGGGGTCGCACAGATACGCAGTATTTT
-	TRBJ1-1	-	TRBV6-5	14	CASSYSERNTEAFF	TGTGCCAGCAGTTACTCTGAACGGAACACTGAAGCTTTCTTT
-	TRBJ2-3	TRBD1	TRBV29-1	16	CSVERGKRGRTDTQYF	TGCAGCGTTGAAAGGGGAAAGAGGGGGCGCACAGATACGCAGTATTTT
few	TRBJ1-2	-	TRBV10-2	12	CASSEVNTRYTF	TGCGCCAGCAGTGAAGTAAACACTCGCTACACCTTC
-	TRBJ1-5	-	TRBV7-2	15	CASSLFRESNQPQHF	TGTGCCAGCAGCTTATTCAGGGAATCTAATCAGCCCCAGCATTTT
many	TRBJ2-5	TRBD2	TRBV4-3	16	CASSQDRASGEETQYF	TGCGCCAGCAGCCAAGATAGGGCTAGCGGGGAAGAGACCCAGTACTTC
-	TRBJ1-1	-	TRBV28	15	CASSLRQGISTEAFF	TGTGCCAGCAGTTTGCGCCAGGGGATAAGCACTGAAGCTTTCTTT
few	TRBJ2-4	-	TRBV29-1	12	CSVEEPGNIQYF	TGCAGCGTTGAAGAGCCTGGGAACATTCAGTACTTC
-	TRBJ2-4	TRBD1	TRBV20-1	15	CSAPGQPLAKNIQYF	TGCAGTGCCCCGGGACAGCCTCTAGCCAAAAACATTCAGTACTTC
many	TRBJ1-2	-	TRBV7-2	16	CASSLSLPGRAYGYTF	TGTGCCAGCAGCCTCTCGCTTCCGGGCAGGGCCTATGGCTACACCTTC
few	TRBJ1-6	-	TRBV5-4	15	CASSLAGTASSPLHF	TGTGCCAGCAGCTTGGCGGGGACCGCCTCCTCACCCCTCCACTTT
many	TRBJ2-1	TRBD1	TRBV6-6	15	CASSHRQGSDNEQFF	TGTGCCAGCAGTCATCGACAGGGGTCAGACAATGAGCAGTTCTTC
few	TRBJ1-2	-	TRBV12-3/TRBV12-4	13	CASSLEGTGGYTF	TGTGCCAGCAGTTTGGAGGGTACGGGGGGCTACACCTTC
few	TRBJ1-2	TRBD1	TRBV7-8	15	CASSLQGDTNYGYTF	TGTGCCAGCAGCTTACAGGGGGACACTAACTATGGCTACACCTTC
few	TRBJ1-6	TRBD1	TRBV5-4	15	CASSSEGQGNTPLHF	TGTGCCAGCAGCTCGGAAGGACAGGGGAATACACCCCTCCACTTT